Listed here are 21 T cell receptor beta chains from one sample, sequenced in a study of blood T cell repertoires in COVID-19. TCRdb's table, derived via immunoSEQ multiplex PCR, lists solely in-frame clones and lacks some. Altogether about 170,000 clones are present, 84% being singletons, with the ten largest covering about 14%. Source material: peripheral blood. The receptors here all came from a woman between 65 and 79 years old with COVID-19, enrolled during active disease.

This chain joins TRBV28 and TRBJ1-1; TRBD1 agrees at 8 bases. V lost 5 bases and J lost 3; bases outside the gene matches: 5. Germline assignment: CDR1 MDHEN and CDR2 SYDVKM. This CDR3 spans 14 amino acids. The CDR3 nucleotides are TGTGCCAGCAGTATTAACAGGGGGTACACTGAAGCTTTCTTT. It codes for CASSINRGYTEAFF.

The gene calls are TRBV27 and TRBJ1-2, with D tentatively TRBD1 (5 bases). CDR3 length: 12 amino acids. V lost 5 bases to trimming and J lost 8 bases, with 12 bases between them. The V gene's germline CDR1 is MNHEY and CDR2 SMNVEV (reference sequence). The CDR3 protein is CASSRGRGGYTF. In nucleotides, the CDR3 is TGTGCCAGCAGTAGAGGGAGGGGCGGCTACACCTTC.

This clone was detected once. The chain uses TRBV3-1 (or the pseudogene TRBV3-2) and TRBJ2-1; TRBD2 aligns across 7 bases. This CDR3 has 17 residues. Germline V lookup: CDR1 LGHDT, CDR2 YNNKEL (reference sequence). Trimming took 0 bases from V and 4 from J; bases not matched to a gene: 9. CDR3: CASSQDRGRGIYNEQFF. CDR3 sequence (DNA): TGTGCCAGCAGCCAAGATAGAGGGCGGGGGATTTACAATGAGCAGTTCTTC.

In its sample, this clone was seen a few times. The V and J genes are TRBV6-5 and TRBJ1-5; D remains ambiguous. V lost 6 bases to trimming and J lost 4 bases, with 4 bases between them. The CDR3 totals 11 residues. CDR1 MNHEY and CDR2 SVGAGI come from the germline V gene. CDR3 in DNA: TGTGCCAGCAGCAATAATCAGCCCCAGCATTTT. Amino acid sequence: CASSNNQPQHF.

The chain combines TRBV4-2 with TRBJ1-5; D perhaps matches TRBD1 (5 bases). Germline CDR1 and CDR2: LGHNA and YNFKEQ. The CDR3 is made up of 15 amino acids. The germline V and J ends were trimmed by 1 base and 2 bases, with 9 bases remaining between them. The CDR3 protein is CASSQGAGGNQPQHF. In nucleotides, the CDR3 is TGTGCCAGCAGCCAAGGGGCGGGGGGCAATCAGCCCCAGCATTTT.

The V gene is TRBV30, the J gene TRBJ2-7, with TRBD1 identical over 9 bases. This CDR3 contains 15 residues. The junction had 9 bases not matched to a gene; V was cut back by 2 bases and J by 4 bases. Germline V gene sequence: CDR1 GTSNPN, CDR2 SVGIG (reference sequence). As DNA, the CDR3 is TGTGCCTGGAGTCATACAGGGGGCGACGGATACGAGCAGTACGTC. Its protein is CAWSHTGGDGYEQYV.

The rearrangement joins TRBV21-1 to TRBJ2-5; the DNA was not compared with TRBD1, the D call given in the table. TRBV21-1 is a pseudogene locus. CDR3 size: 14 residues. DNA of the CDR3: TGTGCCAGCAGTCGAAACAGGGGGCCAGAGACCCAGTACTTC. Protein: CASSRNRGPETQYF.

This clone has a handful of counts. CDR3 DNA: TGTGCCAGTAGTCCCCTAGACAGGGAAGAGACCCAGTACTTC. This translates into CASSPLDREETQYF. J is TRBJ2-5 and V is TRBV19; 7 bases are a match to TRBD1. From germline, CDR1 is LNHDA and CDR2 SQIVND (reference sequence). With V trimmed by 5 bases and J by 3 bases, 6 bases remained unmatched. This CDR3 spans 14 amino acids.

V is TRBV6-6 and J is TRBJ1-1, with 9 bases aligning to TRBD1. CDR1 is MNHNY, CDR2 SVGAGI, per germline (reference sequence). Trimming removed 0 bases from V and 6 bases from J; junction bases left unmatched: 8. The CDR3 extends over 16 amino acids. The CDR3 sequence is CASSYSPGTGKAEAFF. CDR3 DNA: TGTGCCAGCAGTTACTCTCCTGGGACAGGGAAGGCTGAAGCTTTCTTT.

The V gene is TRBV15, the J gene TRBJ2-1; 8 bases align to TRBD2. Trimming took 2 bases from V and 5 from J; bases not matched to a gene: 5. There are 15 residues in the CDR3. Germline V lookup: CDR1 LNHNV, CDR2 YYDKDF (reference sequence). CDR3 sequence reads: CATSRFSGGDNEQFF. The CDR3 DNA follows: TGTGCCACCAGCAGATTTTCGGGGGGGGACAATGAGCAGTTCTTC.

The V gene is TRBV10-3, the J gene TRBJ2-1; TRBD2 aligns across 13 bases. The J segment lost 8 bases and the V segment lost 0 bases, leaving 4 bases of the junction unmatched. CDR1 and CDR2 (germline): ENHRY, SYGVKD. The CDR3 is made up of 16 amino acids. The CDR3 DNA reads TGTGCCATCAGTGAGTCACTAGCGGGGGGGCCGGATGAGCAGTTCTTC. It encodes CAISESLAGGPDEQFF.

Here the CDR3 reads CASTPGKGAAYNEQFF. CDR3 in DNA: TGTGCCAGCACACCGGGAAAGGGGGCCGCCTACAATGAGCAGTTCTTC. This chain connects TRBV7-9 to TRBJ2-1; 7 positions match TRBD1. With V trimmed by 7 bases and J by 2 bases, 11 bases remained unmatched. Germline V gives CDR1 SEHNR, CDR2 FQNEAQ (reference sequence). The CDR3 loop spans 16 amino acids. Full variable domain (remainder filled in from reference TRBV7-9 and TRBJ2-1): DTGVSQNPRHKITKRGQNVTFRCDPISEHNRLYWYRQTLGQGPEFLTYFQNEAQLEKSRLLSDRFSAERPKGSFSTLEIQRTEQGDSAMYLCASTPGKGAAYNEQFFGPGTRLTVL.

This chain links TRBV10-3 with TRBJ2-3; D uncertain. The V and J ends lost 4 bases and 6 bases respectively, with 8 bases between them. Germline V CDR1 and CDR2: ENHRY, SYGVKD. CDR3 size: 12 residues. The CDR3 loop reads CAISVVGDTQYF. The DNA for the CDR3 is TGTGCCATCAGTGTGGTTGGCGATACGCAGTATTTT.

The chain joins TRBV3-1 (or the pseudogene TRBV3-2) to TRBJ1-5; unclear D gene. In germline, CDR1 is LGHDT, CDR2 YNNKEL (reference sequence). Trimming shortened V by 1 base and J by 9 bases, and 13 bases separated the two germline ends. CDR3 size: 14 residues. The chain's CDR3 is CASSQVQASGPQHF. The CDR3 DNA sequence: TGTGCCAGCAGCCAAGTTCAGGCAAGTGGGCCCCAGCATTTT.

J is TRBJ1-1 and V is TRBV6-5, with unresolved D. Trimming shortened V by 10 bases and J by 1 base, and 10 bases separated the two germline ends. CDR3 length equals 12 residues. Germline V gene lookup returns CDR1 MNHEY and CDR2 SVGAGI. The CDR3 spells CAIRRANTEAFF. The CDR3 bases are TGTGCCATCCGGAGAGCGAACACTGAAGCTTTCTTT.

The chain recombines TRBV19 with TRBJ2-1; a weak D match, TRBD2 (5 bases). Germline V gene data show CDR1 as LNHDA and CDR2 as SQIVND (reference sequence). This CDR3 is 16 amino acids long. Trimming left V 4 bases short and J 2 bases short, with 15 bases between. The CDR3 DNA is TGTGCCAGTAGTAAGCCCCTTCTCGGGGCCTACAATGAGCAGTTCTTC. Translated: CASSKPLLGAYNEQFF.

The chain employs TRBV10-1 and TRBJ2-6, with a tentative D call TRBD1 (5 bases). There are 16 residues in the CDR3. Germline V CDR1 and CDR2: WNHNN, SYGVQD (reference sequence). V was clipped by 2 bases and J by 2 bases, with 10 bases between them. The CDR3 spells CASSEGAPPGANVLTF. DNA of the CDR3: TGCGCCAGCAGTGAGGGGGCCCCCCCTGGGGCCAACGTCCTGACTTTC.

This clone has a handful of counts. The chain links TRBV3-1 (or the pseudogene TRBV3-2) to TRBJ1-5; D call uncertain. Germline V lookup: CDR1 LGHDT, CDR2 YNNKEL (reference sequence). The CDR3 runs 16 residues. Trimming removed 1 base from V and 1 base from J, with 11 bases in between. The CDR3: CASSQVGQVSNQPQHF. CDR3 DNA sequence: TGTGCCAGCAGCCAAGTTGGGCAGGTAAGCAATCAGCCCCAGCATTTT.

V usage is TRBV27 and J usage is TRBJ1-2; tentatively, D is TRBD1 (6 bases). With 6 bases removed from V and 2 bases from J, the gap between germline ends came to 13 bases. Germline V gene sequence: CDR1 MNHEY, CDR2 SMNVEV (reference sequence). This CDR3 spans 14 amino acids. As DNA, the CDR3 is TGTGCCAGCAGCCCGGACAGATTCAACTATGGCTACACCTTC. Translated, it gives CASSPDRFNYGYTF.

The rearrangement uses TRBV28 and TRBJ1-1; 7 nucleotides match TRBD1. Germline CDR1 and CDR2: MDHEN and SYDVKM. CDR3 size: 12 residues. The V and J ends lost 6 bases and 10 bases, in that order; junction bases with no gene match: 8. The CDR3 region has the DNA TGTGCCAGCAGAGAGGGGGCCCAGGGAGCTTTCTTT. It translates to CASREGAQGAFF.

The gene calls are TRBV29-1 and TRBJ2-1; 7 positions agree with TRBD2. This CDR3 has 11 residues. Germline loops: CDR1 SQVTM, CDR2 ANQGSEA. CDR3 nucleotides: TGCCGAGTGGGGGGGAAGAATGAGCAGTTCTTC. Its protein is CRVGGKNEQFF.